The T cell receptor (beta chain) under discussion was sequenced for a study of cytomegalovirus exposure and HLA in healthy donors. Study outcomes and limitations: As immune exposure information, only CMV serostatus was available.

Of note for this clone: Antigen: not known.

Between the trimmed V and J ends, which lost 7 bases and 7 bases, there was a span of 14 bases. The CDR3 contains 14 residues. CDR1 LGHNT and CDR2 FRNRAP come from the germline V gene. The PCR ran on 60 Vbeta and 13 Jbeta primers. Assay used: immunoSEQ multiplex PCR; TCRdb lists only in-frame clones, some missing. The table records around 220,000 clones, 65% to 80% of them present only once. This TCR came from a girl aged 2-10 years in good health and CMV-seronegative. The specimen sequenced was PBMCs. This sequence joins TRBV12-5 and TRBJ1-6; D is uncertain. CDR3 sequence reads: CASVFGEGNSPLHF. The CDR3 nucleotides read TGTGCTAGTGTATTCGGGGAGGGCAATTCACCCCTCCACTTT.